The 21 T cell receptor beta chains in this list originate from one sample, sequenced in a study of tumour-infiltrating T cells in Burkitt lymphoma. Using immunoSEQ multiplex PCR, the repertoire was profiled, and TCRdb retains in-frame clones only, with some absent. The repertoire holds some 280 clones, with about an eighth as singletons. The sample taken for sequencing was tumor tissue. Receptor source: a human donor with Burkitt lymphoma.

This clone was detected only once. The chain recombines TRBV25-1 with TRBJ2-7, with D possibly TRBD2 on 5 matching bases. The V end lost 4 bases, the J end lost 7 bases, and 14 bases lay between the germline ends. This CDR3 spans 13 amino acids. Germline CDR1 MGHDK, CDR2 SYGVNS. This chain's CDR3 is CASSGSGLGEQYF. In nucleotides, the CDR3 is TGTGCCAGCAGTGGGTCGGGGTTAGGGGAGCAGTACTTC.

This CDR3 is CSVGKQGVGQYF. The CDR3 bases are TGCAGCGTTGGAAAACAGGGGGTCGGGCAGTACTTC. This chain uses TRBV29-1 with TRBJ2-7; 8 bases line up with TRBD1. The CDR3 extends over 12 amino acids. Trimming at V came to 4 bases and at J to 9 bases, leaving 8 bases not matched to a gene. From germline, CDR1 is SQVTM and CDR2 ANQGSEA.

The chain links TRBV27 to TRBJ2-1, with D possibly being TRBD2 (5 bases). From germline, CDR1 is MNHEY and CDR2 SMNVEV (reference sequence). This CDR3 is 17 amino acids long. Deletions cut 3 bases from V and 4 bases from J, with 19 bases between. The CDR3 spells CASSFPPRASLYNEQFF. The DNA for the CDR3 is TGTGCCAGCAGTTTCCCCCCGAGGGCCAGTCTTTACAATGAGCAGTTCTTC.

This clone turned up a few times. The genes are TRBV28 and TRBJ2-1; D ambiguous. Trimming took 4 bases from V and 0 from J, leaving 13 bases between them. The germline V gene encodes CDR1 MDHEN and CDR2 SYDVKM. This CDR3 contains 16 residues. The CDR3 nucleotides are TGTGCCAGCAGTTCCGTCAAGGCAAGCTCCTACAATGAGCAGTTCTTC. Protein product: CASSSVKASSYNEQFF.

In its sample, this clone was seen a few times. V is TRBV7-9 and J is TRBJ2-1; 7 positions agree with TRBD2. This CDR3 contains 15 residues. Germline V lookup: CDR1 SEHNR, CDR2 FQNEAQ (reference sequence). Losses at the gene ends were 1 base for V and 3 bases for J; bases not matched to a gene: 3. The CDR3 DNA sequence: TGTGCCAGCAGCTTAGAAGCGGGAAACTACAATGAGCAGTTCTTC. It yields the protein CASSLEAGNYNEQFF.

This clone was detected only a few times. The chain couples TRBV20-1 to TRBJ2-1, with D maybe TRBD2 (6 bases). From germline, CDR1 is DFQATT and CDR2 SNEGSKA (reference sequence). The CDR3 has 11 amino acids. V shed 3 bases and J shed 9 bases, with 9 bases lying between them. Here the CDR3 DNA reads TGCAGTGCTAGGTCGGGAGTTGAGCAGTTCTTC. Translating it yields CSARSGVEQFF.

V and J are TRBV14 and TRBJ2-7, with TRBD2 matching 9 bases. The germline V gene has CDR1 SGHDN and CDR2 FVKESK. The CDR3 consists of 17 residues. J was trimmed by 0 bases and V by 2 bases; bases with no gene match: 8. This CDR3 is CASSQLAGPGGSYEQYF. In nucleotides, the CDR3 is TGTGCCAGCAGCCAACTAGCGGGACCTGGGGGCTCCTACGAGCAGTACTTC.

This chain links TRBV29-1 with TRBJ2-7, with 7 bases identical to TRBD1. The CDR3 extends over 13 amino acids. Germline CDR1 reads SQVTM; CDR2 reads ANQGSEA. After removal of 8 bases from V and 2 bases from J, the junction contained 9 bases not matched to a gene. CDR3 region: CSTRGDRAYEQYF. The CDR3 coding sequence is TGCAGCACGAGGGGCGACAGGGCCTACGAGCAGTACTTC.

V is TRBV4-3 and J is TRBJ1-2; 7 bases are a match to TRBD1. Germline values: CDR1 LGHNA, CDR2 YSLEER. CDR3 length: 15 residues. V was clipped by 3 bases and J by 1 base; unmatched bases: 5. The CDR3, as DNA: TGCGCCAGCAGCCAGGAGGGGGCAGATAACTATGGCTACACCTTC. Its protein product is CASSQEGADNYGYTF.

The genes are TRBV15 and TRBJ1-5, with 10 bases aligning to TRBD1. V gave up 6 bases and J gave up 2 bases; unmatched junction bases: 7. Germline V lookup: CDR1 LNHNV, CDR2 YYDKDF (reference sequence). The CDR3 consists of 16 residues. The chain's CDR3 is CATREGQGIRNQPQHF. The CDR3 DNA sequence: TGTGCCACCAGGGAGGGACAGGGGATTCGCAATCAGCCCCAGCATTTT. The variable domain in full, completed from reference TRBV15 and TRBJ1-5, reads DAMVIQNPRYQVTQFGKPVTLSCSQTLNHNVMYWYQQKSSQAPKLLFHYYDKDFNNEADTPDNFQSRRPNTSFCFLDIRSPGLGDTAMYLCATREGQGIRNQPQHFGDGTRLSIL.

The chain joins TRBV5-6 to TRBJ2-7; 9 positions match TRBD2. Germline values: CDR1 SGHDT, CDR2 YYEEEE. V shed 0 bases, J shed 4 bases, and the junction held 11 bases outside the gene matches. The CDR3 has 17 residues. The CDR3 DNA sequence: TGTGCCAGCAGCTTGGAATATGGGGCTAGCGGGGTATACGAGCAGTACTTC. This translates into CASSLEYGASGVYEQYF.

This clone was found a few times. The chain uses TRBV6-1 and TRBJ2-7; D is unresolved. With 1 base removed from V and 7 bases from J, the gap between germline ends came to 8 bases. Germline CDR1 MNHNS, CDR2 SASEGT. The CDR3 extends over 12 amino acids. Written as DNA, the CDR3 is TGTGCCAGCAGTGAAGAGAATCGAGAGCAGTACTTC. Protein product: CASSEENREQYF.

The chain links TRBV12-5 to TRBJ1-6; D not certain. Germline loops: CDR1 LGHNT, CDR2 FRNRAP. V was pared by 9 bases and J by 5 bases, with 8 bases between. There are 12 residues in the CDR3. CDR3: CASNLDNSPLHF. CDR3 DNA sequence: TGTGCTAGCAACCTTGATAATTCACCCCTCCACTTT.

This chain joins TRBV7-2 and TRBJ2-4; D could derive from TRBD1 or TRBD2 (5 bases each). The V end lost 5 bases, the J end lost 4 bases, and 9 bases lay between the germline ends. Germline assignment: CDR1 SGHTA and CDR2 FQGNSA. The CDR3 has 13 residues. CDR3 nucleotides: TGTGCCAGCAGCCGGGGCGATAAAAACATTCAGTACTTC. This gives the protein CASSRGDKNIQYF.

This chain connects TRBV5-1 to TRBJ2-7; D may be TRBD1 (5 bases). This CDR3 has 14 residues. Germline loops: CDR1 SGHRS, CDR2 YFSETQ. Trimming took off 4 bases at V and 2 bases at J, with 13 bases between the two ends. The CDR3 protein is CASSLGHRPYEQYF. CDR3 nucleotide sequence: TGCGCCAGCAGCCTAGGACACCGGCCCTACGAGCAGTACTTC.

This clone was counted a few times. The chain carries TRBV5-1 and TRBJ2-3, with D maybe TRBD2 (5 bases). CDR1 and CDR2 from the germline V gene are SGHRS and YFSETQ. The CDR3 spans 16 residues. With 0 bases removed from V and 0 bases from J, the gap between germline ends came to 11 bases. The CDR3 DNA is TGCGCCAGCAGCTTGGGAGGACGGACTAGCACAGATACGCAGTATTTT. Translated: CASSLGGRTSTDTQYF.

The table lists this clone with a few counts. This CDR3 is CASSLRGGIGELFF. In nucleotides, the CDR3 is TGCGCCAGCAGCTTGCGCGGGGGGATCGGGGAGCTGTTTTTT. The chain recombines TRBV5-1 with TRBJ2-2; TRBD2 aligns across 8 bases. Germline V gene lookup returns CDR1 SGHRS and CDR2 YFSETQ. Trimming cost V 1 base and J 7 bases; bases outside gene matches: 3. CDR3 size: 14 residues.

The chain joins TRBV7-9 to TRBJ1-2, with D tentatively TRBD1 (6 bases). The V and J ends lost 3 bases and 8 bases respectively, with 13 bases between them. Germline V gene sequence: CDR1 SEHNR, CDR2 FQNEAQ (reference sequence). The CDR3 loop spans 13 amino acids. The CDR3 nucleotides read TGTGCCAGCAGCTTCGGAGGGGGGGACGGCTACACCTTC. Its protein is CASSFGGGDGYTF.

The chain combines TRBV7-9 with TRBJ2-7; D gene unclear. Trimming cost V 1 base and J 2 bases, with 9 bases left between them. Germline CDR1 and CDR2: SEHNR and FQNEAQ (reference sequence). The CDR3 has 14 amino acids. Written as DNA, the CDR3 is TGTGCCAGCAGCTTAGGACGAGTACCCTACGAGCAGTACTTC. Translating gives CASSLGRVPYEQYF.

The DNA for the CDR3 is TGTGCCAGCAGTGAAGCAAGGGGCCCTACTAGAGAGCAGTACTTC. As protein: CASSEARGPTREQYF. The chain recombines TRBV2 with TRBJ2-7, with D possibly called TRBD1 or TRBD2 (5 bases each). Per germline, CDR1 SNHLY and CDR2 FYNNEI. This CDR3 is 15 amino acids long. Trimming stripped 0 bases from V and 7 bases from J, with 16 bases between. The full variable domain, its missing parts supplied by reference TRBV2 and TRBJ2-7, is EPEVTQTPSHQVTQMGQEVILRCVPISNHLYFYWYRQILGQKVEFLVSFYNNEISEKSEIFDDQFSVERPDGSNFTLKIRSTKLEDSAMYFCASSEARGPTREQYFGPGTRLTVT.

This clone was observed a handful of times. The chain uses TRBV6-1 and TRBJ1-2, with a tentative D call TRBD1 (5 bases). CDR3 length: 14 amino acids. V was pared by 6 bases and J by 4 bases, with 15 bases between. Germline V CDR1 and CDR2: MNHNS, SASEGT. CDR3 DNA sequence: TGTGCCAGCAGCGGTTGGGGCGCAGTCTATGGCTACACCTTC. Translating it yields CASSGWGAVYGYTF.